This T cell receptor beta chain was identified in a study of T cells after somatic rescue of genetic block. This clone was recorded once. The germline V gene encodes CDR1 SGHTA and CDR2 FQGNSA. Trimming took 4 bases from V and 2 from J, leaving 17 bases between them. The CDR3 spans 16 residues. TCRdb keeps only in-frame clones here, not all; method: immunoSEQ multiplex PCR. The table has some 74,000 clones, roughly 88% seen once; the top ten hold 2.8%. This clonotype was sampled from a young man. The material sequenced was peripheral blood mononuclear cells (PBMCs). The chain carries TRBV7-2 and TRBJ1-1; D call uncertain. CDR3 sequence: CASSSGRRRANTEAFF. The CDR3 nucleotides read TGTGCCAGCAGCTCCGGTAGGAGGCGAGCTAACACTGAAGCTTTCTTT.